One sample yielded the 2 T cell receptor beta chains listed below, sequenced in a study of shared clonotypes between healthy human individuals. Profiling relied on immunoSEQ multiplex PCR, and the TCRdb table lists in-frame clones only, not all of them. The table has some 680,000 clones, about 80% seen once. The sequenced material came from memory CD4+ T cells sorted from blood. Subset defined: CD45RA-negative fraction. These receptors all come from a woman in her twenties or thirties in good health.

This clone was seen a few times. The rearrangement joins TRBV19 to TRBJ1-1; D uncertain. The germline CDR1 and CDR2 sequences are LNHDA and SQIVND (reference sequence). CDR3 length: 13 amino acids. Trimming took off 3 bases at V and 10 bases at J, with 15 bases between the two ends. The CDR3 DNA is TGTGCCAGTAGTATCTCGGGTACCTTACGAGCTTTCTTT. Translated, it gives CASSISGTLRAFF.

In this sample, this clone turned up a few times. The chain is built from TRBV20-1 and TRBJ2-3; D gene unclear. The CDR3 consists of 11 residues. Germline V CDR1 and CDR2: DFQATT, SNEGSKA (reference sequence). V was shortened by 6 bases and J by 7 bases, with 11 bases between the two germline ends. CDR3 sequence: CSAPPTYTQYF. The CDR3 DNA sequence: TGCAGTGCACCGCCAACTTATACGCAGTATTTT.